This T cell receptor (beta chain) comes out of a study of cytomegalovirus exposure and HLA in healthy donors. The sample holds a few counts of this clone. Its antigen remains unidentified. A roughly 120-subject validation cohort, separate from the 666-subject first cohort, supplied the donors. Study results and limitations: There were 150 to 200 TCR beta chains listed as cytomegalovirus-associated.

Libraries were prepared by immunoSEQ multiplex PCR; TCRdb keeps only in-frame clonotypes and omits some of them. The sample lists some 140,000 clones; about 86% were seen once. What was sequenced was PBMCs. This TCR came from a human donor in good health.

CDR3 in amino acids: CASSSLGPYEQYF. The CDR3 region has the DNA TGTGCCAGCAGTTCCCTGGGGCCCTACGAGCAGTACTTC. This rearrangement joins TRBV28 to TRBJ2-7; D is perhaps TRBD1 (5 bases). From germline, CDR1 is MDHEN and CDR2 SYDVKM. The V end lost 4 bases, the J end lost 2 bases, and 9 bases lay between the germline ends. The CDR3 consists of 13 residues.